Following are 5 T cell receptor beta chains from one sample sequenced in a study of T-cell memory formation after mild COVID-19. TCRdb reanalysed the 5' RACE reads using MiXCR and keeps one entry per CDR3 protein. The sample lists some 150,000 distinct CDR3 sequences; 14% were seen once. Sequences were obtained from PBMCs or a T cell subset sorted from them (not recorded which). The receptors come from an adult woman who had mild COVID-19 (a few samples of this study predate the infection). Cell type and time point are not known.

This clonotype was found a few times. The chain links TRBV28 to TRBJ1-2, with unresolved D. The CDR3 covers 15 residues. V lost 4 bases, J lost 8 bases, and 20 bases lay in between. CDR1 is MDHEN and CDR2 is SYDVKM in the germline V gene. The DNA for the CDR3 is TGTGCCAGCAGTTCCCCCCGAGTGTCCGGCGACGGCTACACCTTC. This encodes CASSSPRVSGDGYTF.

This clonotype came up a few times. The chain has TRBV18 and TRBJ2-3; D is uncertain. Trimming took 5 bases from V and 6 from J, leaving 12 bases between them. CDR3 length: 13 residues. Looked up from germline, CDR1 is KGHSH and CDR2 is LQKENI. CDR3 protein: CASSRDVGDTQYF. CDR3 nucleotides: TGTGCCAGCTCAAGAGACGTTGGGGATACGCAGTATTTT.

At least ten counts were recorded for this clonotype. The CDR3 nucleotides are TGTGCCAGCAGCCACCTAGCGGGAGGATCCGGGGCCAACGTCCTGACTTTC. It encodes CASSHLAGGSGANVLTF. This chain uses TRBV4-2 with TRBJ2-6, with 11 nucleotides matching TRBD2. In germline, CDR1 is LGHNA, CDR2 YNFKEQ. The CDR3 is 17 amino acids. V was pared by 3 bases and J by 4 bases, with 5 bases of the junction left unmatched.

The chain has TRBV2 and TRBJ2-1; 8 bases align to TRBD2. The CDR3 contains 14 residues. J gave up 4 bases and V 6 bases, and 5 bases lay outside the gene matches. Germline V lookup: CDR1 SNHLY, CDR2 FYNNEI. CDR3 bases: TGTGCCAGCAGCGGGAGGGCTTGGTACAATGAGCAGTTCTTC. Its translation: CASSGRAWYNEQFF.

This rearrangement joins TRBV7-9 to TRBJ1-2; 7 nucleotides line up with TRBD1. This CDR3 has 15 amino acids. The junction had 5 bases not matched to a gene; V was cut back by 0 bases and J by 4 bases. CDR1 is SEHNR, CDR2 FQNEAQ, per germline (reference sequence). CDR3 protein: CASSLAPRTGYGYTF. CDR3 DNA: TGTGCCAGCAGCTTAGCCCCAAGGACAGGCTATGGCTACACCTTC.